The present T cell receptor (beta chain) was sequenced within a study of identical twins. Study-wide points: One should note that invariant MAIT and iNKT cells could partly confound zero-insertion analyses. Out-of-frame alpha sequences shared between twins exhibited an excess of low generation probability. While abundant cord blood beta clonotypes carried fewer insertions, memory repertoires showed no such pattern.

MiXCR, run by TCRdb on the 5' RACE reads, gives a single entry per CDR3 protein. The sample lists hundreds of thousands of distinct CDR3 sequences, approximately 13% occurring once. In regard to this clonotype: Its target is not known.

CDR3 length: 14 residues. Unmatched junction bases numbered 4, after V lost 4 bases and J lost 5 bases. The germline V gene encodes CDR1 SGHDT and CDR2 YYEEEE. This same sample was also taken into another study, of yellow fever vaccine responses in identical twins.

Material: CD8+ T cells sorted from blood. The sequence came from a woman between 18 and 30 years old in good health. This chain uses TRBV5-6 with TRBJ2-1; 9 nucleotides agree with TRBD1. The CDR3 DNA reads TGTGCCAGCAGCCCGGGACAGGGAAACAATGAGCAGTTCTTC. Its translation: CASSPGQGNNEQFF.